Detailed here is one T cell receptor (beta chain). This specimen comes from a study of T cell responses to AZD1222 COVID-19 vaccine. TCRdb keeps only in-frame clones here, not all; method: immunoSEQ multiplex PCR. The sample carries tens of thousands of clones, around nine tenths recorded once. The germline V and J ends were trimmed by 6 bases and 4 bases, with 12 bases remaining between them. CDR1 and CDR2 (germline): MNHEY, SVGAGI. There are 14 residues in the CDR3. The chain has TRBV6-5 and TRBJ1-4; D call uncertain. The sample here was peripheral blood, taken on day 0 of MenACWY control vaccination. This receptor was identified in an adult in good health. The DNA of the CDR3 is TGTGCCAGCAGCCCGAGGTGGAGTAATGAAAAACTGTTTTTT. The encoded protein is CASSPRWSNEKLFF.